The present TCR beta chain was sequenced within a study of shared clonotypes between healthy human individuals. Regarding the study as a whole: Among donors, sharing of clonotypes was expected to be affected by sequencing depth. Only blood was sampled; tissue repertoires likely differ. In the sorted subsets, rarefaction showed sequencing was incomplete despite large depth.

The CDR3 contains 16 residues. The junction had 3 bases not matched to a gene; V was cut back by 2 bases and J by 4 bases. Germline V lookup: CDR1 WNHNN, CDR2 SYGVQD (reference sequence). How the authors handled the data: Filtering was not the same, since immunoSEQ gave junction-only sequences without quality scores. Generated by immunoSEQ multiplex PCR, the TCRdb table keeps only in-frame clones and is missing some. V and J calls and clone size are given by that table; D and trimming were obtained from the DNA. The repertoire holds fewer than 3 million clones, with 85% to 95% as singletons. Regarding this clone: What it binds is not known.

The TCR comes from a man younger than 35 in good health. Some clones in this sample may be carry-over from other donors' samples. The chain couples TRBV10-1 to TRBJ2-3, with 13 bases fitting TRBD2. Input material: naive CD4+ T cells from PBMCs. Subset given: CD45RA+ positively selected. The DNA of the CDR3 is TGCGCCAGCAGTGAGGGACTAGCGGGAGCCGCAGATACGCAGTATTTT. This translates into CASSEGLAGAADTQYF.